A single sample is the source of the 30 T cell receptor beta chains below, sequenced in a study of cytomegalovirus exposure and HLA in healthy donors. Use of 60 Vbeta and 13 Jbeta primers characterized the PCR. Produced via immunoSEQ multiplex PCR; TCRdb's table is partial and in-frame only. The sample has 85,000 to 100,000 clones; over 75% are singletons. Sequencing input: PBMCs. These receptors originate from a man in his fifties in good health and CMV-seropositive.

The gene calls are TRBV12-5 and TRBJ2-3; D remains ambiguous. Trimming took off 1 base at V and 7 bases at J, with 9 bases between the two ends. The length of the CDR3 is 13 residues. CDR1 and CDR2 (germline): LGHNT, FRNRAP. CDR3 sequence (DNA): TGTGCTAGTGGTTTGGAGCAAACCAATACGCAGTATTTT. Its translation is CASGLEQTNTQYF.

The chain combines TRBV13 with TRBJ1-2; D is perhaps TRBD1 (5 bases). The germline CDR1 and CDR2 sequences are PRHDT and FYEKMQ (reference sequence). Between the trimmed V and J ends, which lost 2 bases and 0 bases, there was a span of 13 bases. This CDR3 spans 16 amino acids. CDR3 in amino acids: CASSLSGVGANYGYTF. The CDR3 region has the DNA TGTGCCAGCAGCTTAAGTGGGGTAGGGGCTAACTATGGCTACACCTTC.

V usage is TRBV19 and J usage is TRBJ2-3; 7 bases are a match to TRBD1. The CDR3 contains 15 residues. CDR1 and CDR2 (germline): LNHDA, SQIVND (reference sequence). V was pared by 3 bases and J by 6 bases, with 9 bases of the junction left unmatched. The DNA of the CDR3 is TGTGCCAGTAGTATCGGGGACAGACTTGCGGATACGCAGTATTTT. It codes for CASSIGDRLADTQYF.

This clone occurred a few times. V usage is TRBV2 and J usage is TRBJ2-7; D might be TRBD1 (8 bases). The V end was cut by 5 bases, the J end by 6 bases, with 17 bases between. This CDR3 contains 14 residues. The V gene's germline CDR1 is SNHLY and CDR2 FYNNEI. The CDR3 here is CASSTSYRGGEQYF. The CDR3 DNA reads as TGTGCCAGCAGTACATCTTACAGGGGGGGCGAGCAGTACTTC.

CDR3 coding DNA: TGTGCCATCATTTCAAGGACAGGTTTCAACTATGGCTACACCTTC. Its protein product is CAIISRTGFNYGYTF. This sequence joins TRBV10-3 and TRBJ1-2; 7 bases match TRBD1. With 7 bases clipped from V and 2 bases from J, the junction kept 10 bases outside the gene matches. The CDR3 totals 15 residues. Germline CDR1 and CDR2: ENHRY and SYGVKD.

V usage is TRBV4-3 and J usage is TRBJ1-1, with a possible D match to TRBD1 (6 bases). V gave up 3 bases and J gave up 6 bases, with 17 bases separating them. This CDR3 region has 15 residues. Germline V CDR1 and CDR2: LGHNA, YSLEER. The CDR3 coding sequence is TGCGCCAGCAGCCATAATCCCCAGGGGACCTCTGAAGCTTTCTTT. Protein sequence: CASSHNPQGTSEAFF.

The chain is built from TRBV11-2 and TRBJ2-5, with D unclear. The CDR3 runs 14 residues. Germline V lookup: CDR1 SGHAT, CDR2 FQNNGV. The V and J ends lost 5 bases and 4 bases respectively, with 14 bases between them. The CDR3, as DNA: TGTGCCAGCAGCCCTACTTGGTTTGGAGAGACCCAGTACTTC. It codes for CASSPTWFGETQYF.

Concerning this clone itself: Compared with germline, one end of the junction differs, possibly owing to a read error. The chain recombines TRBV7-2 with TRBJ1-5; no definite D call. The CDR3 has 15 amino acids. Per the germline V gene, CDR1 is SGHTA and CDR2 is FQGNSA. CDR3 bases: TGTGCCAGCAGCTTAGGAGCAGGTGGAAATCAGCCCCAGAATTTT. Amino acid sequence: CASSLGAGGNQPQNF.

This sequence joins TRBV6-5 and TRBJ2-1; the D gene is possibly TRBD1 (6 bases). There are 11 residues in the CDR3. Germline V gene lookup returns CDR1 MNHEY and CDR2 SVGAGI. V was clipped by 11 bases and J by 7 bases, with 12 bases between them. CDR3 bases: TGTGCCGTGGGTAGGGGGAATGAGCAGTTCTTC. Translating gives CAVGRGNEQFF.

This clone showed up just once. The chain uses TRBV27 and TRBJ2-7; tentative D call: TRBD1 (6 bases). The germline V gene encodes CDR1 MNHEY and CDR2 SMNVEV (reference sequence). The CDR3 is 15 amino acids. Trimming removed 0 bases at V and 0 bases at J, with 9 bases between. CDR3 sequence (DNA): TGTGCCAGCAGTTTATCCCAGGGGAGCTCCTACGAGCAGTACTTC. The encoded protein is CASSLSQGSSYEQYF.

The chain carries TRBV27 and TRBJ1-6, with TRBD1 identical over 9 bases. The CDR3 runs 14 residues. CDR1 is MNHEY and CDR2 is SMNVEV in the germline V gene (reference sequence). The junction had 4 bases not matched to a gene; V was cut back by 5 bases and J by 8 bases. CDR3 sequence reads: CASSPTGGYSPLHF. CDR3 nucleotide sequence: TGTGCCAGCAGTCCGACAGGGGGTTATTCACCCCTCCACTTT.

This sequence joins TRBV6-5 and TRBJ2-3; 7 positions agree with TRBD2. This CDR3 contains 15 residues. The ends lost 4 bases at V and 2 bases at J; junction bases unmatched: 6. The germline V gene encodes CDR1 MNHEY and CDR2 SVGAGI. The CDR3 sequence is CASSSSGGYTDTQYF. The CDR3 bases are TGTGCCAGCAGTTCCTCCGGGGGGTACACAGATACGCAGTATTTT.

The chain uses TRBV9 and TRBJ1-2, with a possible D match to TRBD1 (5 bases). The CDR3 extends over 15 amino acids. Per germline, CDR1 SGDLS and CDR2 YYNGEE. Deletions cut 0 bases from V and 3 bases from J, with 12 bases between. The CDR3 DNA reads TGTGCCAGCAGCGTAGGTGGGGGGACTGACTATGGCTACACCTTC. Translating it yields CASSVGGGTDYGYTF.

Turning to this clone: At one end, the junction sequence differs from germline, possibly due to a read error. The chain recombines TRBV6-5 with TRBJ1-6; D unresolved. CDR3 length equals 13 residues. Germline V gene lookup returns CDR1 MNHEY and CDR2 SVGAGI. DNA of the CDR3: TGTGCCAGCTCCCCAGGTTATAATTCACCCCTCAACTTT. Protein product: CASSPGYNSPLNF.

The table lists this clone with a few counts. The chain combines TRBV28 with TRBJ2-4; 8 nucleotides line up with TRBD1. There are 16 residues in the CDR3. V was clipped by 4 bases and J by 3 bases; unmatched bases: 8. Germline lookup yields CDR1 MDHEN and CDR2 SYDVKM. The CDR3 loop reads CASSSITTGGKNIQYF. CDR3 in DNA: TGTGCCAGCAGTTCAATCACCACAGGGGGCAAAAACATTCAGTACTTC.

The V call is TRBV9, the J call TRBJ1-6; 7 bases match TRBD1. The CDR3 extends over 16 amino acids. The V segment lost 4 bases and the J segment 2 bases; nucleotides outside the gene matches: 6. CDR1 and CDR2 from the germline V gene are SGDLS and YYNGEE. The CDR3 DNA is TGTGCCAGCAGCACCGACAGGGTTCCCTATAATTCACCCCTCCACTTT. This codes for CASSTDRVPYNSPLHF.

The sample holds a few counts of this clone. The chain recombines TRBV7-2 with TRBJ2-7, with TRBD2 identical over 10 bases. The CDR3 runs to 18 residues. The J segment lost 0 bases and the V segment lost 0 bases, leaving 8 bases of the junction unmatched. Germline assignment: CDR1 SGHTA and CDR2 FQGNSA. The CDR3 region has the DNA TGTGCCAGCAGCTTAGCAATAGCGGGGGGCTCCTTCTCCTACGAGCAGTACTTC. Residues: CASSLAIAGGSFSYEQYF. The full variable domain, rest sourced from reference TRBV7-2 and TRBJ2-7, is GAGVSQSPSNKVTEKGKDVELRCDPISGHTALYWYRQSLGQGLEFLIYFQGNSAPDKSGLPSDRFSAERTGGSVSTLTIQRTQQEDSAVYLCASSLAIAGGSFSYEQYFGPGTRLTVT.

CDR3 coding DNA: TGTGCCAGCTCTCAGGGACAGGGGACGCACGAGCAGTACTTC. Its translation is CASSQGQGTHEQYF. This chain connects TRBV18 to TRBJ2-7; 10 nucleotides match TRBD1. Germline V gives CDR1 KGHSH, CDR2 LQKENI. CDR3 length equals 14 residues. With 6 bases clipped from V and 5 bases from J, the junction kept 7 bases outside the gene matches.

In this sample, this clone turned up a few times. V and J are TRBV7-3 and TRBJ2-1; weak D call: TRBD2 (6 bases). The germline V gene has CDR1 SGHTA and CDR2 FQGTGA. V was pared by 1 base and J by 3 bases, with 7 bases between. This CDR3 spans 14 amino acids. The CDR3 spells CASSLMGGYNEQFF. In nucleotides, the CDR3 is TGTGCCAGCAGCTTAATGGGGGGCTACAATGAGCAGTTCTTC. Full variable domain (outside the CDR3, taken from reference TRBV7-3 and TRBJ2-1): GAGVSQTPSNKVTEKGKYVELRCDPISGHTALYWYRQSLGQGPEFLIYFQGTGAADDSGLPNDRFFAVRPEGSVSTLKIQRTERGDSAVYLCASSLMGGYNEQFFGPGTRLTVL.

This chain links TRBV27 with TRBJ1-5, with 11 bases that match TRBD1. Looked up from germline, CDR1 is MNHEY and CDR2 is SMNVEV (reference sequence). The junction had 9 bases not matched to a gene; V was cut back by 1 base and J by 4 bases. The CDR3 runs 18 residues. This CDR3 is CASSLFAGQGVGNQPQHF. The CDR3 DNA follows: TGTGCCAGCAGTTTATTCGCGGGACAGGGGGTTGGTAATCAGCCCCAGCATTTT.

V is TRBV27 and J is TRBJ2-2, with 12 bases fitting TRBD1. Germline lookup yields CDR1 MNHEY and CDR2 SMNVEV (reference sequence). Germline trimming cut 3 bases from V and 3 bases from J; bases unmatched to any gene: 5. The CDR3 covers 17 residues. The CDR3 region has the DNA TGTGCCAGCAGTTTCCGGGACAGGGGGCGGGACACCGGGGAGCTGTTTTTT. It yields the protein CASSFRDRGRDTGELFF.

This clone was detected only a few times. The V gene is TRBV5-4, the J gene TRBJ1-6; 7 bases align to TRBD1. V trimming: 4 bases; J trimming: 3 bases; junction bases outside the gene matches: 7. The CDR3 extends over 16 amino acids. Per the germline V gene, CDR1 is SGHNT and CDR2 is YYREEE (reference sequence). The CDR3 reads CASSREGAGYNSPLHF. CDR3 DNA sequence: TGTGCCAGCAGCCGGGAGGGGGCCGGCTATAATTCACCCCTCCACTTT.

V usage is TRBV6-5 and J usage is TRBJ1-1; D is uncertain. Trimming cost V 6 bases and J 2 bases, with 10 bases left between them. The length of the CDR3 is 13 residues. CDR1 and CDR2 from the germline V gene are MNHEY and SVGAGI. The CDR3 DNA follows: TGTGCCAGCAGGCCCGGTCAAAACACTGAAGCTTTCTTT. It encodes CASRPGQNTEAFF.

The V and J genes are TRBV10-3 and TRBJ1-2; D is unresolved. The CDR3 is made up of 15 amino acids. V was clipped by 4 bases and J by 4 bases, with 16 bases between them. In germline, CDR1 is ENHRY, CDR2 SYGVKD. The CDR3 loop reads CAISGGRTELYGYTF. Written as DNA, the CDR3 is TGTGCCATCAGTGGAGGGCGGACGGAACTCTATGGCTACACCTTC.

The CDR3 protein is CASSQARNNQPQHF. The CDR3, as DNA: TGCGCCAGCAGTCAGGCGAGGAACAATCAGCCCCAGCATTTT. The chain combines TRBV23-1 with TRBJ1-5, with D uncertain. TRBV23-1 is labeled an ORF, and its function is uncertain. V was pared by 3 bases and J by 3 bases, with 9 bases between. This CDR3 comprises 14 residues.

This clone was detected a few times. This chain links TRBV5-1 with TRBJ2-5, with D unclear. Trimming took 0 bases from V and 2 from J, leaving 8 bases between them. Germline assignment: CDR1 SGHRS and CDR2 YFSETQ. The CDR3 loop spans 14 amino acids. CDR3 in amino acids: CASSLGPTQETQYF. Written as DNA, the CDR3 is TGCGCCAGCAGCTTGGGGCCCACACAAGAGACCCAGTACTTC. The full variable domain, its missing parts supplied by reference TRBV5-1 and TRBJ2-5, is KAGVTQTPRYLIKTRGQQVTLSCSPISGHRSVSWYQQTPGQGLQFLFEYFSETQRNKGNFPGRFSGRQFSNSRSEMNVSTLELGDSALYLCASSLGPTQETQYFGPGTRLLVL.

This clone was observed once. The CDR3 protein is CASRDGTLALNTEAFF. CDR3 DNA sequence: TGTGCCAGTAGGGACGGGACATTGGCCTTGAACACTGAAGCTTTCTTT. The chain is built from TRBV19 and TRBJ1-1, with a weak D call TRBD1 (6 bases). With 6 bases removed from V and 0 bases from J, the gap between germline ends came to 17 bases. Germline-derived CDR1 and CDR2 are LNHDA and SQIVND (reference sequence). The CDR3 runs to 16 residues.

The J gene is TRBJ2-2, the V gene TRBV19; D call uncertain. V was clipped by 9 bases and J by 5 bases, with 13 bases between them. Germline CDR1 and CDR2: LNHDA and SQIVND (reference sequence). CDR3 length: 13 residues. CDR3 nucleotides: TGTGCCAGCGCGACGACGGAGACCGGGGAGCTGTTTTTT. Its translation: CASATTETGELFF.

This clone was recorded only once. The rearrangement joins TRBV15 to TRBJ1-2; 8 bases are shared with TRBD1. CDR1 and CDR2 (germline): LNHNV, YYDKDF (reference sequence). The V and J ends lost 1 base and 0 bases, in that order; junction bases with no gene match: 10. The CDR3 contains 18 residues. This chain's CDR3 is CATSRGTGINLANYGYTF. The CDR3 DNA reads as TGTGCCACCAGCAGAGGGACAGGGATAAATCTAGCTAACTATGGCTACACCTTC.

The chain joins TRBV19 to TRBJ1-5, with D maybe TRBD1 (5 bases). The V end was cut by 5 bases, the J end by 9 bases, with 14 bases between. Germline lookup yields CDR1 LNHDA and CDR2 SQIVND (reference sequence). CDR3 length: 13 amino acids. CDR3 loop: CASSWALQGPQHF. For the CDR3, the DNA is TGTGCCAGTAGTTGGGCGCTCCAGGGGCCCCAGCATTTT.